These 26 T cell receptor beta chains came from one sample sequenced in a study of blood T cell repertoires in COVID-19. Using immunoSEQ multiplex PCR, the repertoire was profiled, and TCRdb retains in-frame clones only, with some absent. Seen here are about 140,000 clones, 70% to 90% observed once, and the top ten hold about 5%. Sequenced sample: peripheral blood. The receptors shown here come from a human donor in a cohort sampled during active COVID-19.

This chain connects TRBV10-3 to TRBJ1-1; TRBD1 might be the D (6 bases). CDR1 is ENHRY, CDR2 SYGVKD, per germline. V was pared by 10 bases and J by 4 bases, with 19 bases between. This CDR3 contains 14 residues. CDR3 amino acids: CATHRDTVSTEAFF. The DNA of the CDR3 is TGTGCCACCCACCGGGACACCGTAAGCACTGAAGCTTTCTTT.

The chain combines TRBV28 with TRBJ2-1, with 8 bases fitting TRBD1. The CDR3 totals 15 residues. Per the germline V gene, CDR1 is MDHEN and CDR2 is SYDVKM. After removal of 3 bases from V and 5 bases from J, the junction contained 6 bases not matched to a gene. The DNA for the CDR3 is TGTGCCAGCAGTTTTTGGGACAGGCCAAACAATGAGCAGTTCTTC. As protein: CASSFWDRPNNEQFF. The variable domain in full, completed from reference TRBV28 and TRBJ2-1, reads DVKVTQSSRYLVKRTGEKVFLECVQDMDHENMFWYRQDPGLGLRLIYFSYDVKMKEKGDIPEGYSVSREKKERFSLILESASTNQTSMYLCASSFWDRPNNEQFFGPGTRLTVL.

The rearrangement uses TRBV15 and TRBJ2-3, with 10 positions matching TRBD2. The CDR3 extends over 16 amino acids. Trimming removed 5 bases from V and 2 bases from J; junction bases left unmatched: 7. CDR1 and CDR2 (germline): LNHNV, YYDKDF (reference sequence). CDR3 nucleotide sequence: TGTGCCACCAGCTCGCTAGCGGGGGCCATCACAGATACGCAGTATTTT. Translation: CATSSLAGAITDTQYF.

The CDR3, as DNA: TGTGCCAGTTCCCCACGAGGGCTAGCCAACAACGAGCAGTACTTC. Translation gives CASSPRGLANNEQYF. The V gene is TRBV19, the J gene TRBJ2-7, with TRBD2 as a possible D gene (5 bases). V shed 8 bases and J shed 5 bases, with 22 bases lying between them. The germline CDR1 and CDR2 sequences are LNHDA and SQIVND (reference sequence). This CDR3 has 15 amino acids.

A few counts support this clone. The chain combines TRBV3-1 (or the pseudogene TRBV3-2) with TRBJ1-2, with TRBD1 matching 7 bases. CDR3 length: 13 residues. Unmatched junction bases numbered 8, after V lost 6 bases and J lost 7 bases. From germline, CDR1 is LGHDT and CDR2 YNNKEL (reference sequence). In nucleotides, the CDR3 is TGTGCCAGCAGGAAAGGGGGCGATTCTGGCTACACCTTC. This sequence encodes CASRKGGDSGYTF.

This chain links TRBV5-1 with TRBJ1-2; 9 positions match TRBD1. Unmatched junction bases numbered 10, after V lost 4 bases and J lost 6 bases. The germline V gene has CDR1 SGHRS and CDR2 YFSETQ. This CDR3 is 15 amino acids long. The DNA for the CDR3 is TGCGCCAGCAGCCGAAGCACAGGGGGCGCGGATGGCTACACCTTC. Protein sequence: CASSRSTGGADGYTF.

This clone has a handful of counts. CDR3 sequence: CASSPEIAREAFF. CDR3 DNA sequence: TGTGCCAGCAGCCCAGAAATCGCGAGGGAAGCTTTCTTT. The chain links TRBV7-6 to TRBJ1-1; D ambiguous. V dropped 5 bases and J dropped 8 bases, with 15 bases sitting between them. Germline assignment: CDR1 SGHVS and CDR2 FNYEAQ. The CDR3 loop spans 13 amino acids. Full variable domain (outside the CDR3, taken from reference TRBV7-6 and TRBJ1-1): GAGVSQSPRYKVTKRGQDVALRCDPISGHVSLYWYRQALGQGPEFLTYFNYEAQQDKSGLPNDRFSAERPEGSISTLTIQRTEQRDSAMYRCASSPEIAREAFFGQGTRLTVV.

The CDR3 coding sequence is TGTGCCACCAGCAGGGGACAGGGGAACGAGCAGTACTTC. As protein: CATSRGQGNEQYF. The chain combines TRBV15 with TRBJ2-7, with 10 bases identical to TRBD1. V lost 3 bases to trimming and J lost 5 bases; unmatched junction nucleotides: 1. From germline, CDR1 is LNHNV and CDR2 YYDKDF (reference sequence). There are 13 residues in the CDR3.

The chain combines TRBV30 with TRBJ2-4; 10 nucleotides line up with TRBD2. The CDR3 spans 14 residues. Losses at the gene ends were 5 bases for V and 8 bases for J; bases not matched to a gene: 9. The germline gives CDR1 GTSNPN, CDR2 SVGIG (reference sequence). In nucleotides, the CDR3 is TGTGCCTGGCGGGACCTTAGCGGGGGGTACATTCAGTACTTC. As protein: CAWRDLSGGYIQYF.

The chain is built from TRBV7-9 and TRBJ2-7; 10 bases line up with TRBD1. The CDR3 runs 12 residues. After removal of 10 bases from V and 3 bases from J, the junction contained 3 bases not matched to a gene. Germline V gene data show CDR1 as SEHNR and CDR2 as FQNEAQ (reference sequence). CDR3 coding DNA: TGTGCCATACGGGACAGGGGCTACGAGCAGTACTTC. Residues: CAIRDRGYEQYF.

V is TRBV7-9 and J is TRBJ1-2; the match to TRBD1 covers 7 bases. With V trimmed by 1 base and J by 6 bases, 2 bases remained unmatched. The CDR3 loop spans 13 amino acids. Germline loops: CDR1 SEHNR, CDR2 FQNEAQ (reference sequence). The CDR3 bases are TGTGCCAGCAGCTTAGGGACAGGCCATGGCTACACCTTC. Residues: CASSLGTGHGYTF.

The rearrangement uses TRBV25-1 and TRBJ2-5; 12 nucleotides match TRBD1. Trimming took 7 bases from V and 5 from J; bases not matched to a gene: 14. The CDR3 consists of 17 residues. Germline V lookup: CDR1 MGHDK, CDR2 SYGVNS. CDR3 residues: CASTLKGGQGARETQYF. The CDR3 bases are TGTGCCAGCACTCTTAAAGGGGGACAGGGGGCGAGGGAGACCCAGTACTTC.

This chain links TRBV28 with TRBJ2-2; possibly TRBD1 for D (6 bases). The CDR3 extends over 14 amino acids. V was cut by 3 bases and J by 6 bases, with 11 bases left in between. CDR1 is MDHEN and CDR2 is SYDVKM in the germline V gene. In DNA, the CDR3 is TGTGCCAGCAGTTTTAGGGGGTGGTCCGGGGAGCTGTTTTTT. This codes for CASSFRGWSGELFF.

CDR3 DNA sequence: TGTGCCAGCAGCCCGCTAGCGGGGGGACAATACGAGCAGTACTTC. This translates into CASSPLAGGQYEQYF. The chain is built from TRBV7-2 and TRBJ2-7, with TRBD2 matching over 11 bases. Germline CDR1 and CDR2: SGHTA and FQGNSA. The length of the CDR3 is 15 residues. V shed 5 bases and J 4 bases; nucleotides not matched to a gene: 7. Full variable domain (rest looked up from reference TRBV7-2 and TRBJ2-7): GAGVSQSPSNKVTEKGKDVELRCDPISGHTALYWYRQSLGQGLEFLIYFQGNSAPDKSGLPSDRFSAERTGGSVSTLTIQRTQQEDSAVYLCASSPLAGGQYEQYFGPGTRLTVT.

The chain uses TRBV5-1 and TRBJ1-1; D may be TRBD1 (6 bases). Germline values: CDR1 SGHRS, CDR2 YFSETQ. The CDR3 extends over 12 amino acids. Deletions cut 4 bases from V and 8 bases from J, with 12 bases between. CDR3 DNA sequence: TGCGCCAGCAGCGGCAGGGGATCAGAAGCTTTCTTT. Protein: CASSGRGSEAFF.

The CDR3 DNA sequence: TGTGCCAGCAGTTACGGCGGGGACAATCAGCCCCAGCATTTT. This encodes CASSYGGDNQPQHF. The chain couples TRBV6-6 to TRBJ1-5; D unclear. CDR1 is MNHNY and CDR2 is SVGAGI in the germline V gene (reference sequence). This CDR3 has 14 residues. V lost 2 bases and J 3 bases, leaving 8 bases between the germline ends.

Only one count was recorded for this clone. The chain is built from TRBV25-1 and TRBJ2-7; perhaps TRBD1 as D (5 bases). The CDR3 is made up of 14 amino acids. The V gene's germline CDR1 is MGHDK and CDR2 SYGVNS. Trimming cost V 5 bases and J 9 bases, with 20 bases left between them. The CDR3 DNA sequence: TGTGCCAGCAGTTTCGAATTAGGGCATACAGGGCAGTACTTC. Its translation: CASSFELGHTGQYF.

The CDR3 DNA is TGTGCCATCAGTGAGTCCGTGCGGGGGGCCGTTCAAGAGACCCAGTACTTC. This gives the protein CAISESVRGAVQETQYF. V gene TRBV10-3 combines with J gene TRBJ2-5; 8 bases align to TRBD2. This CDR3 is 17 amino acids long. With 0 bases clipped from V and 2 bases from J, the junction kept 8 bases outside the gene matches. CDR1 ENHRY and CDR2 SYGVKD come from the germline V gene.

The chain's CDR3 is CASRQGARIYEQYF. CDR3 sequence (DNA): TGTGCCAGCAGACAGGGGGCGAGAATTTACGAGCAGTACTTC. The chain uses TRBV21-1 and TRBJ2-7; TRBD1 is taken as the D call from the table, unchecked against the DNA. TRBV21-1 is a pseudogene. CDR3 length: 14 residues.

This clone was observed once. The chain carries TRBV5-1 and TRBJ1-1, with 9 nucleotides matching TRBD1. Germline-derived CDR1 and CDR2 are SGHRS and YFSETQ. After removal of 3 bases from V and 0 bases from J, the junction contained 6 bases not matched to a gene. The CDR3 extends over 16 amino acids. The CDR3 DNA reads as TGCGCCAGCAGCTCGCTGACAGGGGGGATGAACACTGAAGCTTTCTTT. Protein: CASSSLTGGMNTEAFF.

The chain combines TRBV13 with TRBJ2-3; D gene unclear. Trimming shortened V by 0 bases and J by 0 bases, and 7 bases separated the two germline ends. CDR1 is PRHDT and CDR2 is FYEKMQ in the germline V gene (reference sequence). This CDR3 comprises 15 residues. The CDR3 DNA reads as TGTGCCAGCAGCTTAGGACAGCCTAGCACAGATACGCAGTATTTT. It codes for CASSLGQPSTDTQYF.

A single count supports this clone. The CDR3 loop is CASSQVRGDYGYTF. The CDR3 coding sequence is TGCGCCAGCAGCCAAGTCAGGGGAGACTATGGCTACACCTTC. The rearrangement links TRBV4-3 to TRBJ1-2; maybe TRBD1 (6 bases). CDR1 and CDR2 from the germline V gene are LGHNA and YSLEER. Trimming left V 1 base short and J 3 bases short, with 9 bases between. The CDR3 runs to 14 residues.

The rearrangement joins TRBV6-6 to TRBJ1-2, with D possibly TRBD1 on 5 matching bases. Per the germline V gene, CDR1 is MNHNY and CDR2 is SVGAGI (reference sequence). The V and J ends lost 6 bases and 8 bases respectively, with 16 bases between them. The CDR3 totals 13 residues. The CDR3 is CASSPPDREGYTF. The CDR3 DNA reads TGTGCCAGCAGCCCCCCCGACAGAGAAGGCTACACCTTC.

The chain employs TRBV9 and TRBJ2-1, with D unresolved. Per the germline V gene, CDR1 is SGDLS and CDR2 is YYNGEE. The CDR3 spans 13 residues. V dropped 7 bases and J dropped 6 bases, with 14 bases sitting between them. CDR3 sequence: CASGSLSGNEQFF. The CDR3 nucleotides read TGTGCCAGCGGTAGTCTTTCAGGCAATGAGCAGTTCTTC.

This chain uses TRBV6-5 with TRBJ2-7, with TRBD2 matching 8 bases. Germline V lookup: CDR1 MNHEY, CDR2 SVGAGI. The CDR3 is made up of 14 amino acids. The junction had 11 bases not matched to a gene; V was cut back by 7 bases and J by 6 bases. The CDR3 DNA reads TGTGCCAGCAAAGCGGGACTAGTCTCGATCGAGCAGTACTTC. This sequence encodes CASKAGLVSIEQYF.

The chain carries TRBV10-2 and TRBJ2-1, with D possibly being TRBD2 (6 bases). CDR3 length: 13 residues. Deletions cut 6 bases from V and 7 bases from J, with 13 bases between. From germline, CDR1 is WSHSY and CDR2 SAAADI. CDR3 sequence reads: CASRPTSDNEQFF. The CDR3 region has the DNA TGCGCCAGCAGACCGACTAGTGATAATGAGCAGTTCTTC.